What follows are 7 T cell receptor beta chains derived from one specimen sequenced in a study of CD8 T cells in ankylosing spondylitis. TCRdb reprocessed the 5' RACE reads with MiXCR, giving one entry per CDR3 protein. The table includes 200,000 to 250,000 distinct CDR3 sequences, under 30% detected once. The sequenced material came from blood, either unsorted or a sorted T cell fraction (not recorded which). Receptors originate from a male donor with ankylosing spondylitis or in good health (not recorded which).

This clonotype was detected many times. The CDR3 bases are TGTGCCAGCAGTCCTTCCTCCTACGAGCAGTACTTC. Amino acids: CASSPSSYEQYF. The V call is TRBV28, the J call TRBJ2-7; D uncertain. The CDR3 loop spans 12 amino acids. Germline CDR1 and CDR2: MDHEN and SYDVKM. V was clipped by 5 bases and J by 0 bases, with 5 bases between them.

This chain uses TRBV12-3 or TRBV12-4 with TRBJ2-5; TRBD1 is a possible D gene (6 bases). The germline V and J ends were trimmed by 7 bases and 7 bases, with 10 bases remaining between them. This CDR3 has 11 amino acids. The CDR3 here is CASTFRGTQYF. The CDR3 nucleotides read TGTGCCAGCACATTCAGGGGGACCCAGTACTTC.

The gene calls are TRBV20-1 and TRBJ2-3; 12 bases match TRBD2. The CDR3 runs 16 residues. Germline V lookup: CDR1 DFQATT, CDR2 SNEGSKA (reference sequence). Trimming removed 5 bases from V and 1 base from J; junction bases left unmatched: 7. CDR3 loop: CSAYRTSGVRTDTQYF. Written as DNA, the CDR3 is TGCAGTGCTTACAGGACTAGCGGGGTCCGCACAGATACGCAGTATTTT.

This clonotype was detected many times. The chain carries TRBV7-2 and TRBJ1-1; 8 nucleotides align to TRBD1. V dropped 5 bases and J dropped 0; count of bases not matched to a gene: 5. Germline lookup yields CDR1 SGHTA and CDR2 FQGNSA. The CDR3 has 15 residues. CDR3 coding DNA: TGTGCCAGCAGCCCCCGACAGGGGTTGAACACTGAAGCTTTCTTT. Protein: CASSPRQGLNTEAFF.

The gene calls are TRBV29-1 and TRBJ2-3; possible D gene TRBD2, 5 bases. The CDR3 is made up of 11 amino acids. V lost 8 bases to trimming and J lost 10 bases, with 16 bases between them. Germline-derived CDR1 and CDR2 are SQVTM and ANQGSEA. The CDR3 region has the DNA TGCAGCCTTACCTCGGGCGGGTCGCAGTATTTT. This gives the protein CSLTSGGSQYF.

This chain connects TRBV11-2 to TRBJ2-1; the match to TRBD2 covers 11 bases. With V trimmed by 1 base and J by 8 bases, 13 bases remained unmatched. Germline-derived CDR1 and CDR2 are SGHAT and FQNNGV. The CDR3 is made up of 18 amino acids. CDR3 nucleotides: TGTGCCAGCAGCTTAGGGGAGCTAGCGGGAGGTAGTTTTGATGAGCAGTTCTTC. Translating it yields CASSLGELAGGSFDEQFF. The variable domain in full, completed from reference TRBV11-2 and TRBJ2-1, reads EAGVAQSPRYKIIEKRQSVAFWCNPISGHATLYWYQQILGQGPKLLIQFQNNGVVDDSQLPKDRFSAERLKGVDSTLKIQPAKLEDSAVYLCASSLGELAGGSFDEQFFGPGTRLTVL.

CDR3 nucleotide sequence: TGTGCCAGCAGTCCTAAGGGGGATGACACTGAAGCTTTCTTT. Translated: CASSPKGDDTEAFF. The rearrangement links TRBV27 to TRBJ1-1; perhaps TRBD1 as D (6 bases). V lost 5 bases to trimming and J lost 3 bases, with 13 bases between them. The germline V gene has CDR1 MNHEY and CDR2 SMNVEV (reference sequence). The CDR3 runs 14 residues.